The 15 T cell receptor beta chains reported below all come from one sample, sequenced in a study of cytotoxic CD8 clonotypes in ibrutinib-treated CLL. Profiled with immunoSEQ multiplex PCR; TCRdb holds only in-frame clones, not every one. The table has 140,000 to 150,000 clones, 75% to 80% seen once. This material consisted of PBMCs, taken after 24 months of ibrutinib treatment. Receptors originate from a human donor with chronic lymphocytic leukemia.

This clone was seen a single time. This chain links TRBV30 with TRBJ1-2; D call uncertain. Trimming cost V 1 base and J 3 bases, with 9 bases left between them. The CDR3 consists of 13 residues. Germline V gives CDR1 GTSNPN, CDR2 SVGIG (reference sequence). CDR3 amino acids: CAWSGSPYYGYTF. In nucleotides, the CDR3 is TGTGCCTGGAGTGGTAGTCCCTACTATGGCTACACCTTC.

This rearrangement joins TRBV4-2 to TRBJ2-2; D not resolved. Germline CDR1 is LGHNA and CDR2 is YNFKEQ. The CDR3 has 17 residues. V dropped 0 bases and J dropped 2 bases, with 13 bases sitting between them. Here the CDR3 reads CASSQEVAPRNTGELFF. The CDR3 region has the DNA TGTGCCAGCAGCCAAGAGGTAGCCCCCCGCAACACCGGGGAGCTGTTTTTT.

The rearrangement uses TRBV4-3 and TRBJ1-5; D possibly corresponds to TRBD1 (6 bases). Trimming removed 4 bases at V and 3 bases at J, with 13 bases between. CDR3 length equals 15 residues. Germline V gene lookup returns CDR1 LGHNA and CDR2 YSLEER. In nucleotides, the CDR3 is TGCGCCAGCAGCCCGAGGCGGGGGCCCAATCAGCCCCAGCATTTT. It yields the protein CASSPRRGPNQPQHF.

The V and J genes are TRBV27 and TRBJ2-3, with unresolved D. This CDR3 spans 14 amino acids. V lost 3 bases to trimming and J lost 3 bases, with 10 bases between them. In germline, CDR1 is MNHEY, CDR2 SMNVEV (reference sequence). The CDR3: CASSLSDPTDTQYF. The CDR3, as DNA: TGTGCCAGCAGTTTGTCGGACCCAACAGATACGCAGTATTTT.

This clone was counted a single time. The chain recombines TRBV10-3 with TRBJ1-4, with TRBD1 as a possible D gene (5 bases). CDR3 length equals 16 residues. Germline CDR1 reads ENHRY; CDR2 reads SYGVKD. The V and J ends lost 4 bases and 6 bases respectively, with 18 bases between them. DNA for the CDR3: TGTGCCATCAGTGCGGAGGGCGGGGGAGGCGATGAAAAACTGTTTTTT. Protein sequence: CAISAEGGGGDEKLFF.

J is TRBJ1-5 and V is TRBV30; D is perhaps TRBD1 (5 bases). The germline V and J ends were trimmed by 2 bases and 6 bases, with 11 bases remaining between them. CDR1 GTSNPN and CDR2 SVGIG come from the germline V gene (reference sequence). The CDR3 loop spans 13 amino acids. Written as DNA, the CDR3 is TGTGCCTGGAGTCCGCAGGGCGGTCAGCCCCAGCATTTT. Protein product: CAWSPQGGQPQHF.

This chain joins TRBV28 and TRBJ2-7; 11 nucleotides line up with TRBD1. The CDR3 totals 16 residues. Trimming cost V 6 bases and J 3 bases; bases outside gene matches: 10. The germline V gene encodes CDR1 MDHEN and CDR2 SYDVKM. CDR3 protein: CASSTLSGTGGYEQYF. CDR3 DNA sequence: TGTGCCAGCAGCACACTTTCCGGGACAGGGGGCTACGAGCAGTACTTC. Together with reference TRBV28 and TRBJ2-7, the CDR3 gives the full variable domain: DVKVTQSSRYLVKRTGEKVFLECVQDMDHENMFWYRQDPGLGLRLIYFSYDVKMKEKGDIPEGYSVSREKKERFSLILESASTNQTSMYLCASSTLSGTGGYEQYFGPGTRLTVT.

The CDR3 loop reads CASSLVGNEQFF. As DNA, the CDR3 is TGTGCCAGCAGCTTAGTTGGCAATGAGCAGTTCTTC. The chain has TRBV11-1 and TRBJ2-1; D is unclear. Germline CDR1 SGHAT, CDR2 FQDESV (reference sequence). The CDR3 loop spans 12 amino acids. V lost 1 base and J lost 6, with 4 bases in between. Complete variable domain (other parts from reference TRBV11-1 and TRBJ2-1): EAEVAQSPRYKITEKSQAVAFWCDPISGHATLYWYRQILGQGPELLVQFQDESVVDDSQLPKDRFSAERLKGVDSTLKIQPAELGDSAMYLCASSLVGNEQFFGPGTRLTVL.

The V gene is TRBV5-1, the J gene TRBJ2-2, with a weak D call TRBD1 (6 bases). CDR1 and CDR2 (germline): SGHRS, YFSETQ. Trimming cost V 3 bases and J 5 bases, with 14 bases left between them. The CDR3 runs 15 residues. The CDR3 sequence is CASSSSTGTTGELFF. The CDR3 nucleotides read TGCGCCAGCAGCTCGTCGACAGGTACTACCGGGGAGCTGTTTTTT.

This sequence joins TRBV15 and TRBJ1-5; D not resolved. Germline lookup yields CDR1 LNHNV and CDR2 YYDKDF (reference sequence). V lost 5 bases and J 0 bases, leaving 5 bases between the germline ends. The CDR3 sequence is 13 residues long. CDR3 nucleotide sequence: TGTGCCACCAGCTTGCATAGCAATCAGCCCCAGCATTTT. Translation gives CATSLHSNQPQHF. The entire variable domain, with the rest obtained from reference TRBV15 and TRBJ1-5, is as follows: DAMVIQNPRYQVTQFGKPVTLSCSQTLNHNVMYWYQQKSSQAPKLLFHYYDKDFNNEADTPDNFQSRRPNTSFCFLDIRSPGLGDTAMYLCATSLHSNQPQHFGDGTRLSIL.

The chain carries TRBV10-3 and TRBJ2-3, with 9 bases fitting TRBD2. Germline loops: CDR1 ENHRY, CDR2 SYGVKD. The CDR3 has 14 residues. Trimming at V came to 7 bases and at J to 4 bases, leaving 6 bases not matched to a gene. The CDR3 here is CAITPGLAADTQYF. CDR3 nucleotides: TGTGCCATCACCCCGGGACTAGCAGCAGATACGCAGTATTTT.

CDR3 sequence reads: CASSLAGRTSGRQQFF. The CDR3 coding sequence is TGTGCCAGCAGCTTAGCGGGGCGGACTAGCGGCCGGCAGCAGTTCTTC. V and J are TRBV7-2 and TRBJ2-1; 10 nucleotides align to TRBD2. Germline-derived CDR1 and CDR2 are SGHTA and FQGNSA. This CDR3 region has 16 residues. Trimming took 0 bases from V and 11 from J; bases not matched to a gene: 10.

For the CDR3, the DNA is TGTGCCAGCATTCTTAGGGGAACTACCTACGAGCAGTACTTC. Its protein is CASILRGTTYEQYF. The chain has TRBV25-1 and TRBJ2-7; D perhaps matches TRBD1 (5 bases). The CDR3 is made up of 14 amino acids. V was pared by 7 bases and J by 2 bases, with 15 bases between. Germline assignment: CDR1 MGHDK and CDR2 SYGVNS.

The sample holds a few counts of this clone. The chain uses TRBV6-1 and TRBJ2-1; a weak D match, TRBD2 (7 bases). V shed 3 bases and J shed 9 bases, with 21 bases lying between them. The CDR3 covers 16 residues. Germline assignment: CDR1 MNHNS and CDR2 SASEGT. The CDR3: CASSEPGRGGGGEQFF. Here the CDR3 DNA reads TGTGCCAGCAGTGAGCCGGGACGAGGGGGGGGAGGTGAGCAGTTCTTC.

The V call is TRBV7-9, the J call TRBJ1-4; no clear D gene. The CDR3 is 15 amino acids. In germline, CDR1 is SEHNR, CDR2 FQNEAQ (reference sequence). Trimming removed 2 bases at V and 1 base at J, with 8 bases between. DNA of the CDR3: TGTGCCAGCAGCTTACCCGGGTTAACTAATGAAAAACTGTTTTTT. As protein: CASSLPGLTNEKLFF.